Below, 24 T cell receptor beta chains from the same sample are listed, as sequenced in a study of T-cell memory formation after mild COVID-19. TCRdb analysed the 5' RACE reads with MiXCR anew, one entry per CDR3 protein. This table has hundreds of thousands of distinct CDR3 sequences, 15% appearing once. Sequencing used PBMCs or a T cell subset sorted from them (not recorded which). All receptors derive from an adult woman who had mild COVID-19 (a few samples of this study predate the infection). Cell type and time point are not known.

This chain connects TRBV5-4 to TRBJ1-2; D uncertain. The CDR3 is made up of 13 amino acids. CDR1 is SGHNT and CDR2 is YYREEE in the germline V gene (reference sequence). Trimming left V 4 bases short and J 5 bases short, with 12 bases between. CDR3 in DNA: TGTGCCAGCAGCCCCGGGGAGTCTTATGGCTACACCTTC. This translates into CASSPGESYGYTF.

The CDR3 DNA reads as TGTGCCAGCAGTTACGCGGGACAGAATCAGCCCCAGCATTTT. As protein: CASSYAGQNQPQHF. The chain uses TRBV6-6 and TRBJ1-5; 7 positions agree with TRBD1. Per germline, CDR1 MNHNY and CDR2 SVGAGI (reference sequence). The CDR3 is made up of 14 amino acids. V was clipped by 2 bases and J by 4 bases; unmatched bases: 2.

As regards this clonotype: Since a much larger clone is just one base distant, this may be a read error. This chain uses TRBV5-5 with TRBJ1-2; 8 nucleotides match TRBD1. Germline V lookup: CDR1 SGHKS, CDR2 YYEKEE (reference sequence). The CDR3 has 15 residues. CDR3 in DNA: TGTGCCAGCAGCGTAATGCCGGGACAGGCGTATGGCTGCACCTTC. Its translation is CASSVMPGQAYGCTF.

The chain couples TRBV11-2 to TRBJ2-1; TRBD2 matches at 8 bases. The V gene's germline CDR1 is SGHAT and CDR2 FQNNGV. This CDR3 has 15 residues. Trimming took 5 bases from V and 2 from J; bases not matched to a gene: 5. DNA for the CDR3: TGTGCCAGCAGCCATGGACTAGCCGCCTACAATGAGCAGTTCTTC. This sequence encodes CASSHGLAAYNEQFF.

The genes are TRBV15 and TRBJ2-7, with 8 positions matching TRBD1. V shed 2 bases and J 6 bases; nucleotides not matched to a gene: 6. Germline CDR1 reads LNHNV; CDR2 reads YYDKDF (reference sequence). CDR3 length: 14 residues. CDR3 protein: CATSRLRTGREQYF. The CDR3 nucleotides are TGTGCCACCAGCAGACTCCGGACAGGGCGCGAGCAGTACTTC.

The DNA for the CDR3 is TGTGCCAGCAGCCGACAGGGGGCCGACGAGCAGTACTTC. Translation gives CASSRQGADEQYF. The chain carries TRBV7-2 and TRBJ2-7; TRBD1 agrees at 10 bases. This CDR3 spans 13 amino acids. Germline-derived CDR1 and CDR2 are SGHTA and FQGNSA. V gave up 5 bases and J gave up 5 bases; unmatched junction bases: 3.

CDR3 DNA: TGTGCCAGCAGGGAATCGACAGGGCCCCGACCTTTCAATGGCTACACCTTC. Translating it yields CASRESTGPRPFNGYTF. This chain links TRBV6-6 with TRBJ1-2; TRBD1 matches 7 bases. The germline CDR1 and CDR2 sequences are MNHNY and SVGAGI (reference sequence). This CDR3 region has 17 residues. Germline trimming cut 6 bases from V and 6 bases from J; bases unmatched to any gene: 19.

The chain joins TRBV24-1 to TRBJ2-1; tentatively, D is TRBD1 (5 bases). CDR3 length: 14 amino acids. Trimming cost V 2 bases and J 5 bases, with 9 bases left between them. CDR1 and CDR2 from the germline V gene are KGHDR and SFDVKD. In nucleotides, the CDR3 is TGTGCCACCAGTGATTGGGGCGCCCACAATGAGCAGTTCTTC. Protein product: CATSDWGAHNEQFF.

The chain uses TRBV4-2 and TRBJ2-7; no definite D call. This CDR3 spans 13 amino acids. Germline CDR1 LGHNA, CDR2 YNFKEQ. V lost 4 bases, J lost 3 bases, and 10 bases lay in between. The CDR3 sequence is CASSPAPSYEQYF. CDR3 sequence (DNA): TGTGCCAGCAGCCCGGCACCGAGCTACGAGCAGTACTTC.

The V call is TRBV5-1, the J call TRBJ2-3; D unresolved. This CDR3 region has 16 residues. Germline CDR1 and CDR2: SGHRS and YFSETQ. V gave up 2 bases and J gave up 0 bases, with 13 bases separating them. CDR3 nucleotide sequence: TGCGCCAGCAGCTTCAACCAGGCCTCTAGCACAGATACGCAGTATTTT. Protein: CASSFNQASSTDTQYF.

The chain is built from TRBV11-2 and TRBJ2-3; TRBD2 aligns across 11 bases. The CDR3 covers 17 residues. With V trimmed by 4 bases and J by 8 bases, 14 bases remained unmatched. The V gene's germline CDR1 is SGHAT and CDR2 FQNNGV. The chain's CDR3 is CASSSVRLAGSWATQYF. CDR3 in DNA: TGTGCCAGCAGCTCCGTTAGACTAGCGGGATCCTGGGCTACGCAGTATTTT.

V gene TRBV6-5 combines with J gene TRBJ1-1, with D possibly matching TRBD1 (5 bases). This CDR3 contains 12 residues. V lost 9 bases, J lost 4 bases, and 12 bases lay in between. Germline-derived CDR1 and CDR2 are MNHEY and SVGAGI. CDR3 sequence reads: CASGRDGTEAFF. For the CDR3, the DNA is TGTGCCAGTGGTCGGGACGGCACTGAAGCTTTCTTT.

This clonotype showed up just a few times. The chain joins TRBV7-2 to TRBJ2-3, with TRBD2 matching 10 bases. V gave up 4 bases and J gave up 2 bases; unmatched junction bases: 12. The CDR3 loop spans 18 amino acids. Germline loops: CDR1 SGHTA, CDR2 FQGNSA. CDR3: CASSSPGALAGATDTQYF. The CDR3 DNA follows: TGTGCCAGCAGCTCCCCAGGGGCGCTAGCGGGGGCCACAGATACGCAGTATTTT.

This chain connects TRBV30 to TRBJ1-4; 8 bases align to TRBD1. From germline, CDR1 is GTSNPN and CDR2 SVGIG (reference sequence). V lost 8 bases, J lost 7 bases, and 15 bases stayed unmatched. This CDR3 has 15 residues. CDR3 sequence (DNA): TGTGCCCAAACAGGGGGAAGGGGAGGCTTTGAAAAACTGTTTTTT. Residues: CAQTGGRGGFEKLFF.

This clonotype has a handful of counts. V is TRBV3-1 and J is TRBJ1-1; D is perhaps TRBD1 (5 bases). The CDR3 extends over 15 amino acids. Trimming removed 3 bases at V and 1 base at J, with 12 bases between. Germline assignment: CDR1 LGHDT and CDR2 YNNKEL (reference sequence). The CDR3 nucleotides are TGTGCCAGCAGCCAGATGATAGACAGGAACACTGAAGCTTTCTTT. The encoded protein is CASSQMIDRNTEAFF.

This chain connects TRBV20-1 to TRBJ1-3; 7 positions agree with TRBD1. The germline V gene encodes CDR1 DFQATT and CDR2 SNEGSKA (reference sequence). Trimming cost V 6 bases and J 3 bases; bases outside gene matches: 5. The CDR3 consists of 13 residues. Here the CDR3 reads CSAPQGGGNTIYF. The CDR3 DNA reads TGCAGTGCCCCGCAGGGGGGTGGAAACACCATATATTTT.

V gene TRBV13 combines with J gene TRBJ1-3, with no clear D. This CDR3 region has 14 residues. Germline V gene sequence: CDR1 PRHDT, CDR2 FYEKMQ (reference sequence). Between the trimmed V and J ends, which lost 1 base and 3 bases, there was a span of 7 bases. The CDR3 loop reads CASSLEQIGNTIYF. CDR3 in DNA: TGTGCCAGCAGCTTAGAACAGATTGGAAACACCATATATTTT.

The CDR3 protein is CASSPGSLADTQYF. The DNA of the CDR3 is TGTGCCAGCTCACCAGGGAGTCTGGCAGATACGCAGTATTTT. The chain recombines TRBV18 with TRBJ2-3; D perhaps matches TRBD2 (5 bases). CDR3 length: 14 amino acids. From germline, CDR1 is KGHSH and CDR2 LQKENI. With 2 bases removed from V and 4 bases from J, the gap between germline ends came to 10 bases.

The rearrangement links TRBV5-1 to TRBJ1-1; 7 bases are shared with TRBD1. V shed 1 base, J shed 1 base, and the junction held 7 bases outside the gene matches. Germline loops: CDR1 SGHRS, CDR2 YFSETQ. This CDR3 is built from 16 residues. CDR3 nucleotide sequence: TGCGCCAGCAGCTTGCCCGGGACAGCTGGGAACACTGAAGCTTTCTTT. As protein: CASSLPGTAGNTEAFF.

V usage is TRBV24-1 and J usage is TRBJ2-5; possible D gene TRBD1, 6 bases. Per the germline V gene, CDR1 is KGHDR and CDR2 is SFDVKD. The V and J ends lost 4 bases and 2 bases respectively, with 16 bases between them. The CDR3 has 16 amino acids. CDR3 sequence: CATSDLRTDTQETQYF. CDR3 sequence (DNA): TGTGCCACCAGTGACCTACGGACAGACACTCAAGAGACCCAGTACTTC.

There are many counts of this clonotype. The V gene is TRBV5-1, the J gene TRBJ1-1, with 9 bases fitting TRBD1. The CDR3 runs 17 residues. From germline, CDR1 is SGHRS and CDR2 YFSETQ. The V gene end was trimmed by 4 bases and the J gene end by 5 bases; junction bases not matched to a gene: 15. The CDR3 region has the DNA TGCGCCAGCAGCCGGGGGACAGGGTTTGAGTTACGTACTGAAGCTTTCTTT. Protein product: CASSRGTGFELRTEAFF.

This clonotype was observed a handful of times. The chain joins TRBV20-1 to TRBJ1-2; no clear D gene. Trimming left V 3 bases short and J 2 bases short, with 19 bases between. The CDR3 is 16 residues long. CDR1 DFQATT and CDR2 SNEGSKA come from the germline V gene (reference sequence). The CDR3, as DNA: TGCAGTGCTAGTATCAGTGGTGGAGGGTTAAACTATGGCTACACCTTC. Residues: CSASISGGGLNYGYTF.

The genes are TRBV2 and TRBJ1-2; 8 bases align to TRBD1. The CDR3 has 15 amino acids. Germline CDR1 and CDR2: SNHLY and FYNNEI. Trimming took 6 bases from V and 4 from J; bases not matched to a gene: 10. CDR3 amino acids: CASRGTGGVAYGYTF. The CDR3 DNA sequence: TGTGCCAGCAGGGGAACAGGGGGAGTCGCCTATGGCTACACCTTC.

This clonotype was seen a handful of times. The chain recombines TRBV6-5 with TRBJ1-5; D unclear. CDR1 and CDR2 (germline): MNHEY, SVGAGI. CDR3 length: 14 residues. Trimming shortened V by 0 bases and J by 5 bases, and 8 bases separated the two germline ends. The CDR3 reads CASSYSGGYQPQHF. CDR3 nucleotide sequence: TGTGCCAGCAGTTACTCGGGCGGATATCAGCCCCAGCATTTT.